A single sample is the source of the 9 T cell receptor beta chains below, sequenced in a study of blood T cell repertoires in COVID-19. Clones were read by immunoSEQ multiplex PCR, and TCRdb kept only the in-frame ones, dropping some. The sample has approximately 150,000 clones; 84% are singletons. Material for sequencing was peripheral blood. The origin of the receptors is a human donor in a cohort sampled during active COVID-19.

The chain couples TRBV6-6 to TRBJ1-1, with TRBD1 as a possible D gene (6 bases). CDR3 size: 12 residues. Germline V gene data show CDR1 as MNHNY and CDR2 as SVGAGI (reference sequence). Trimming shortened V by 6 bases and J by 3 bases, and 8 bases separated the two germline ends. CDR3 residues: CASRDRDTEAFF. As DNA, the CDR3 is TGTGCCAGCAGGGACAGAGACACTGAAGCTTTCTTT.

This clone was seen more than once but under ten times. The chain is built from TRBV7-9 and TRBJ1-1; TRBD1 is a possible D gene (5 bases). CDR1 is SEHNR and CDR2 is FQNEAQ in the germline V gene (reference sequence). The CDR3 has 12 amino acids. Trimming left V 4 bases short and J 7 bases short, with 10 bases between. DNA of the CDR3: TGTGCCAGCAGCTCCAGGACACTTGAAGCTTTCTTT. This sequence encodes CASSSRTLEAFF.

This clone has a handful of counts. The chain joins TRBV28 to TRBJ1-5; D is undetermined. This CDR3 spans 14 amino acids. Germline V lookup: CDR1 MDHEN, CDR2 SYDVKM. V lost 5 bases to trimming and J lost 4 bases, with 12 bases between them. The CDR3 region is CASSLPGRNQPQHF. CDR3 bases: TGTGCCAGCAGTCTTCCGGGAAGAAATCAGCCCCAGCATTTT. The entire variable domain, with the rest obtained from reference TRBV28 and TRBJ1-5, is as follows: DVKVTQSSRYLVKRTGEKVFLECVQDMDHENMFWYRQDPGLGLRLIYFSYDVKMKEKGDIPEGYSVSREKKERFSLILESASTNQTSMYLCASSLPGRNQPQHFGDGTRLSIL.

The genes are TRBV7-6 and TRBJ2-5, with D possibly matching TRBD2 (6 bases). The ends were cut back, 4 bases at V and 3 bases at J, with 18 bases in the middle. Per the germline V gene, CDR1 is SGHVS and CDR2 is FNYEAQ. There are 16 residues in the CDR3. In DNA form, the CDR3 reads TGTGCCAGCAGCTCTAGTTCCCTAGCGCAAAAAGAGACCCAGTACTTC. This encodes CASSSSSLAQKETQYF.

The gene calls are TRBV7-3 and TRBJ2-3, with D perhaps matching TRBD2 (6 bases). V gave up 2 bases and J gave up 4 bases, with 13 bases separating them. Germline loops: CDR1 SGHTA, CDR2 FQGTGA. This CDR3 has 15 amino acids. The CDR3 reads CASSLFGGESDTQYF. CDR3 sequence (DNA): TGTGCCAGCAGCTTATTTGGCGGGGAGTCAGATACGCAGTATTTT. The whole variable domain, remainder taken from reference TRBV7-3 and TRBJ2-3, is GAGVSQTPSNKVTEKGKYVELRCDPISGHTALYWYRQSLGQGPEFLIYFQGTGAADDSGLPNDRFFAVRPEGSVSTLKIQRTERGDSAVYLCASSLFGGESDTQYFGPGTRLTVL.

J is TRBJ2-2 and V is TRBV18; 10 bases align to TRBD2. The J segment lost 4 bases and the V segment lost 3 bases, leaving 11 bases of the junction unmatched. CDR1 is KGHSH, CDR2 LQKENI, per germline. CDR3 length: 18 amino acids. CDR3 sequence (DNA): TGTGCCAGCTCACCCCGGATAGCGGGAGGCGATAGCACCGGGGAGCTGTTTTTT. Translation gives CASSPRIAGGDSTGELFF.

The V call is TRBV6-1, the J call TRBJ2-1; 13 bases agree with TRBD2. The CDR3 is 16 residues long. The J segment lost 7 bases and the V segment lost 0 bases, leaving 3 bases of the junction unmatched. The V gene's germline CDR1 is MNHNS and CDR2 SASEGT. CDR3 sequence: CASSEAWGLAGNEQFF. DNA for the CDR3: TGTGCCAGCAGTGAAGCATGGGGACTAGCGGGAAATGAGCAGTTCTTC.

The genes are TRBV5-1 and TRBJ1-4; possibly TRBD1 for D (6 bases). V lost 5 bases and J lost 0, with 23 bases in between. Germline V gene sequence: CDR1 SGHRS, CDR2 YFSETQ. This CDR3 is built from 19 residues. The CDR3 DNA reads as TGCGCCAGCAGAGGAGGCGCACAGGGCCCTTCTGCAACTAATGAAAAACTGTTTTTT. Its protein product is CASRGGAQGPSATNEKLFF.

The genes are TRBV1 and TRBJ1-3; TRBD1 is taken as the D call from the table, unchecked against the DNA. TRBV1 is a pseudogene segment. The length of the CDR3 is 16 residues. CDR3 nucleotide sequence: TGCACCAGCAGTCACTCAGGGTTGAACTCTGGAAACACCATATATTTT. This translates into CTSSHSGLNSGNTIYF.